The 26 T cell receptor beta chains listed next were all sequenced from one sample in a study of blood T cell repertoires in COVID-19. TCRdb keeps only in-frame clones here, not all; method: immunoSEQ multiplex PCR. The sample contains around 120,000 clones, around 90% of which appear only once. The sample taken for sequencing was peripheral blood. All receptors come from a man between 60 and 70 years old with COVID-19, enrolled during active disease.

This sequence joins TRBV10-2 and TRBJ1-1; D is perhaps TRBD1 (6 bases). Between the trimmed V and J ends, which lost 6 bases and 0 bases, there was a span of 8 bases. Germline loops: CDR1 WSHSY, CDR2 SAAADI. CDR3 length: 13 residues. CDR3 DNA: TGCGCCAGCAGCGGGACAATGAACACTGAAGCTTTCTTT. Its protein product is CASSGTMNTEAFF.

The chain carries TRBV7-3 and TRBJ2-3; 9 bases are a match to TRBD2. The ends lost 1 base at V and 6 bases at J; junction bases unmatched: 5. The germline gives CDR1 SGHTA, CDR2 FQGTGA. The CDR3 sequence is 15 residues long. The CDR3 region is CASSLNGGREDTQYF. CDR3 DNA sequence: TGTGCCAGCAGCTTAAACGGCGGGAGGGAGGATACGCAGTATTTT.

The chain joins TRBV30 to TRBJ2-3; D remains ambiguous. The CDR3 extends over 14 amino acids. Germline V gene lookup returns CDR1 GTSNPN and CDR2 SVGIG (reference sequence). V lost 4 bases, J lost 4 bases, and 15 bases lay in between. CDR3 protein: CAWNPPSGSDTQYF. For the CDR3, the DNA is TGTGCCTGGAACCCCCCCTCTGGCTCAGATACGCAGTATTTT.

This chain uses TRBV19 with TRBJ1-4, with 7 bases lining up with TRBD1. The CDR3 covers 14 residues. CDR1 is LNHDA, CDR2 SQIVND, per germline (reference sequence). V was clipped by 6 bases and J by 5 bases; unmatched bases: 6. The CDR3 sequence is CASSDRAINEKLFF. The CDR3 DNA follows: TGTGCCAGTAGCGACAGGGCCATCAATGAAAAACTGTTTTTT.

This chain joins TRBV5-5 and TRBJ2-7, with 9 bases that match TRBD2. Germline CDR1 is SGHKS and CDR2 is YYEKEE (reference sequence). The trim removed 6 bases at V and 2 bases at J, leaving 3 bases unmatched. The CDR3 extends over 13 amino acids. As DNA, the CDR3 is TGTGCCAGCACCCTAGCGGGACCCTACGAGCAGTACTTC. It encodes CASTLAGPYEQYF.

In this sample, this clone turned up once. The rearrangement uses TRBV7-3 and TRBJ2-5; D might be TRBD2 (6 bases). Germline CDR1 reads SGHTA; CDR2 reads FQGTGA. The CDR3 is 16 residues long. V gave up 5 bases and J gave up 5 bases, with 21 bases separating them. CDR3 sequence (DNA): TGTGCCAGCAGCCATGACCGGGACTCTTTTGGGGAGACCCAGTACTTC. Amino acids: CASSHDRDSFGETQYF.

V gene TRBV19 combines with J gene TRBJ2-7; TRBD2 might be the D (6 bases). The CDR3 runs 13 residues. Germline V gene lookup returns CDR1 LNHDA and CDR2 SQIVND (reference sequence). Trimming left V 9 bases short and J 0 bases short, with 12 bases between. The CDR3, as DNA: TGTGCCAGCCAGACTAGTGGCTCCTACGAGCAGTACTTC. Translated: CASQTSGSYEQYF.

This clone was counted only a few times. This sequence joins TRBV7-3 and TRBJ1-6; D uncertain. Per the germline V gene, CDR1 is SGHTA and CDR2 is FQGTGA. V was clipped by 6 bases and J by 5 bases, with 8 bases between them. The length of the CDR3 is 13 residues. The CDR3 coding sequence is TGTGCCAGCAGACAGAACAATAATTCACCCCTCCACTTT. This gives the protein CASRQNNNSPLHF.

The chain carries TRBV29-1 and TRBJ2-1, with D uncertain. The CDR3 contains 12 residues. Trimming shortened V by 0 bases and J by 4 bases, and 4 bases separated the two germline ends. Germline values: CDR1 SQVTM, CDR2 ANQGSEA. CDR3 DNA: TGCAGCGTTGAAGAACGGTACAATGAGCAGTTCTTC. Residues: CSVEERYNEQFF.

The chain has TRBV19 and TRBJ2-1; tentative D call: TRBD2 (6 bases). Between the trimmed V and J ends, which lost 7 bases and 0 bases, there was a span of 13 bases. The CDR3 runs to 15 residues. CDR1 is LNHDA, CDR2 SQIVND, per germline (reference sequence). CDR3 loop: CASIGGSHSYNEQFF. CDR3 in DNA: TGTGCCAGTATCGGAGGGTCTCACTCCTACAATGAGCAGTTCTTC.

The count of this clone is one. J is TRBJ2-1 and V is TRBV2; 10 bases fit TRBD1. The CDR3 runs 13 residues. The junction had 3 bases not matched to a gene; V was cut back by 6 bases and J by 7 bases. Germline V gene lookup returns CDR1 SNHLY and CDR2 FYNNEI. In DNA, the CDR3 is TGTGCCAGCAGGGGACAGGGGATAAATGAGCAGTTCTTC. Amino acids: CASRGQGINEQFF.

V usage is TRBV19 and J usage is TRBJ1-5, with D unclear. This CDR3 has 16 amino acids. Trimming took off 0 bases at V and 0 bases at J, with 9 bases between the two ends. Germline-derived CDR1 and CDR2 are LNHDA and SQIVND (reference sequence). The CDR3 DNA sequence: TGTGCCAGTAGTATAGAACCGCCTAATAGCAATCAGCCCCAGCATTTT. Amino acid sequence: CASSIEPPNSNQPQHF.

The chain recombines TRBV7-2 with TRBJ2-1; no clear D gene. Looked up from germline, CDR1 is SGHTA and CDR2 is FQGNSA. CDR3 length equals 15 residues. V shed 0 bases and J shed 2 bases, with 8 bases lying between them. CDR3 DNA: TGTGCCAGCAGCTTAGCCACGGGTACCTACAATGAGCAGTTCTTC. Amino acids: CASSLATGTYNEQFF.

V and J are TRBV18 and TRBJ1-2, with D maybe TRBD1 (6 bases). V was pared by 8 bases and J by 2 bases, with 9 bases between. Germline-derived CDR1 and CDR2 are KGHSH and LQKENI. There are 12 residues in the CDR3. CDR3 sequence: CASTTGNYGYTF. The CDR3 bases are TGTGCCAGCACAACAGGGAACTATGGCTACACCTTC.

The gene calls are TRBV7-3 and TRBJ2-7, with 8 bases matching TRBD1. Trimming removed 5 bases from V and 7 bases from J; junction bases left unmatched: 7. Per the germline V gene, CDR1 is SGHTA and CDR2 is FQGTGA. There are 13 residues in the CDR3. CDR3 nucleotide sequence: TGTGCCAGCAGCGCCGGGACAGGCGAAGAGCAGTACTTC. Translated, it gives CASSAGTGEEQYF. Full variable domain (outside the CDR3, taken from reference TRBV7-3 and TRBJ2-7): GAGVSQTPSNKVTEKGKYVELRCDPISGHTALYWYRQSLGQGPEFLIYFQGTGAADDSGLPNDRFFAVRPEGSVSTLKIQRTERGDSAVYLCASSAGTGEEQYFGPGTRLTVT.

The J gene is TRBJ2-7, the V gene TRBV4-1; 10 positions agree with TRBD1. There are 18 residues in the CDR3. The V and J ends lost 0 bases and 3 bases, in that order; junction bases with no gene match: 11. Germline V gene sequence: CDR1 MGHRA, CDR2 YSYEKL. The CDR3 DNA follows: TGCGCCAGCAGCCAAGATCTGTGGGGGACAGGGGTCCGCTACGAGCAGTACTTC. This sequence encodes CASSQDLWGTGVRYEQYF.

The CDR3: CASSYGAEGALAFF. The DNA for the CDR3 is TGTGCCAGCAGTTATGGGGCTGAAGGGGCGTTAGCTTTCTTT. V and J are TRBV6-5 and TRBJ1-1; tentatively, D is TRBD1 (5 bases). The V and J ends lost 3 bases and 10 bases respectively, with 18 bases between them. The CDR3 contains 14 residues. CDR1 and CDR2 from the germline V gene are MNHEY and SVGAGI.

The chain combines TRBV2 with TRBJ1-2; maybe TRBD1 (6 bases). V shed 8 bases and J shed 8 bases, with 15 bases lying between them. Germline assignment: CDR1 SNHLY and CDR2 FYNNEI. The CDR3 is 12 amino acids. The CDR3 DNA follows: TGTGCCAGCGATAACGGCAGGGGAGGCTACACCTTC. Residues: CASDNGRGGYTF.

The chain combines TRBV5-6 with TRBJ2-7; 9 bases agree with TRBD1. The V segment lost 4 bases and the J segment 4 bases; nucleotides outside the gene matches: 9. Per the germline V gene, CDR1 is SGHDT and CDR2 is YYEEEE. CDR3 size: 15 residues. The DNA for the CDR3 is TGTGCCAGCAGCACCGGGACAGGGAAGTTATACGAGCAGTACTTC. Its protein is CASSTGTGKLYEQYF.

The chain links TRBV23-1 to TRBJ2-5; TRBD2 is a possible D gene (5 bases). TRBV23-1 is annotated as an ORF whose role is uncertain. The CDR3 has 15 amino acids. Trimming left V 0 bases short and J 1 base short, with 9 bases between. DNA of the CDR3: TGCGCCAGCAGTCAATCGAGGGCATTCCAAGAGACCCAGTACTTC. This sequence encodes CASSQSRAFQETQYF.

This chain uses TRBV5-6 with TRBJ1-5; D remains ambiguous. The CDR3 spans 12 residues. Germline assignment: CDR1 SGHDT and CDR2 YYEEEE. The ends were cut back, 2 bases at V and 7 bases at J, with 7 bases in the middle. DNA for the CDR3: TGTGCCAGCAGCTTCGGGTACCAGCCCCAGCATTTT. Translation gives CASSFGYQPQHF.

The rearrangement links TRBV6-5 to TRBJ2-3; D uncertain. The CDR3 runs 16 residues. Trimming left V 0 bases short and J 0 bases short, with 10 bases between. Germline loops: CDR1 MNHEY, CDR2 SVGAGI. CDR3 region: CASSYSTETSTDTQYF. CDR3 in DNA: TGTGCCAGCAGTTACTCGACGGAGACTAGCACAGATACGCAGTATTTT.

V gene TRBV25-1 combines with J gene TRBJ2-5; TRBD1 matches at 7 bases. There are 16 residues in the CDR3. CDR1 MGHDK and CDR2 SYGVNS come from the germline V gene. V lost 0 bases to trimming and J lost 2 bases; unmatched junction nucleotides: 6. In DNA form, the CDR3 reads TGTGCCAGCAGTGAATATATAGGGGGCCTACAAGAGACCCAGTACTTC. This encodes CASSEYIGGLQETQYF.

This rearrangement joins TRBV6-2 or TRBV6-3 to TRBJ2-7; the match to TRBD1 covers 7 bases. CDR1 is MNHEY and CDR2 is SVGEGT in the germline V gene. The CDR3 is made up of 15 amino acids. The J segment lost 2 bases and the V segment lost 6 bases, leaving 10 bases of the junction unmatched. The DNA for the CDR3 is TGTGCCAGCAGCTCGGGACAGATCCGAACCTACGAGCAGTACTTC. It encodes CASSSGQIRTYEQYF.

The chain links TRBV2 to TRBJ2-3, with a weak D call TRBD1 (5 bases). The V end was cut by 3 bases, the J end by 1 base, with 11 bases between. The germline gives CDR1 SNHLY, CDR2 FYNNEI. This CDR3 spans 15 amino acids. CDR3 protein: CASSDITRGTDTQYF. CDR3 DNA sequence: TGTGCCAGCAGTGATATTACCAGGGGCACAGATACGCAGTATTTT.

This sequence joins TRBV30 and TRBJ1-4; D possibly corresponds to TRBD1 (5 bases). Trimming cost V 1 base and J 7 bases, with 16 bases left between them. Germline V gene lookup returns CDR1 GTSNPN and CDR2 SVGIG (reference sequence). This CDR3 contains 15 residues. The CDR3 nucleotides are TGTGCCTGGAGTGGCCGGGAGGGGAAGGTTGAAAAACTGTTTTTT. This gives the protein CAWSGREGKVEKLFF.